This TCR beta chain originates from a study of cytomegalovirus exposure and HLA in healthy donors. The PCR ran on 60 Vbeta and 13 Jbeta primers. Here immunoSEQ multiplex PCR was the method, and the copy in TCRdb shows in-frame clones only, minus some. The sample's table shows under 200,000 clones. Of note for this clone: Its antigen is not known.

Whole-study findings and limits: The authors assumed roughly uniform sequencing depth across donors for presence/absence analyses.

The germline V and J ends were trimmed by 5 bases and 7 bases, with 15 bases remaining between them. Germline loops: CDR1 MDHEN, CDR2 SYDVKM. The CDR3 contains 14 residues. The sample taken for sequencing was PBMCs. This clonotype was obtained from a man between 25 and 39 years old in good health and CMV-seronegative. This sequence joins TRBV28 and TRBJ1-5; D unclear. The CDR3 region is CASSPTGLVQPQHF. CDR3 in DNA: TGTGCCAGCAGTCCCACGGGTCTTGTACAGCCCCAGCATTTT. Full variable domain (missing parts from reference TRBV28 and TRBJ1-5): DVKVTQSSRYLVKRTGEKVFLECVQDMDHENMFWYRQDPGLGLRLIYFSYDVKMKEKGDIPEGYSVSREKKERFSLILESASTNQTSMYLCASSPTGLVQPQHFGDGTRLSIL.